This T cell receptor beta chain was identified in a study of vaccination and CD4 T cells after COVID-19. Cultured CD4+ T cell DNA underwent sequencing with the Oncomine TCR Beta short-read assay. TCRdb re-analysed the PCR reads in MiXCR, keeping a single row per CDR3 protein. The sample carries about 13,000 distinct CDR3 sequences, just under 75% recorded once. The sample's treatment: roughly ten-day PBMC culture with coronavirus spike peptide pools or control peptides (ViraFEST assay). PCR positivity was dated March to December 2020, before US Alpha, Beta and Delta variants. It was with roughly 10 IU/ml IL-2 and approximately 9.7 ug/ml peptide pools that 2.2 million or so PBMCs per well were cultured. V shed 7 bases, J shed 1 base, and the junction held 11 bases outside the gene matches. The V gene's germline CDR1 is MDHEN and CDR2 SYDVKM. The CDR3 extends over 16 amino acids. As concerns this clonotype: Its antigen is not known.

The chain employs TRBV28 and TRBJ1-2; 8 nucleotides agree with TRBD1. What was sequenced was CD4+ T cells from blood, cultured in vitro. This TCR was recovered from a human donor who had recovered from COVID-19. CDR3 sequence reads: CASTVGQGGGNYGYTF. In nucleotides, the CDR3 is TGTGCCAGCACCGTCGGACAGGGTGGGGGTAACTATGGCTACACCTTC.